Listed below are T cell receptor beta chains from one sample, sequenced in a study of blood T cells in healthy people across ages. TCRdb recomputed calls from the 5' RACE reads with MiXCR, one row per CDR3 protein. The sample lists approximately 350,000 distinct CDR3 sequences, roughly half occurring once. Sequenced: blood. Source of these receptors: a man in his 60s in good health. CDR3s include the opening cysteine and the closing phenylalanine or tryptophan. D genes are given only for firm matches. Expanded clones are given a class, and other clones once, few, many or no size at all.

V: TRBV5-1
size: .
D: TRBD2
J: TRBJ2-7
DNA: TGCGCCAGCAGCTTGGATAATAGCGGGGTGTACGAGCAGTACTTC
CDR3: CASSLDNSGVYEQYF

V: TRBV3-1
size: .
D: TRBD2
J: TRBJ2-7
DNA: TGTGCCAGCAGCCAAGGGTTCGGCACACGCGGGGGCGAGCAGTACTTC
CDR3: CASSQGFGTRGGEQYF

V: TRBV11-2
size: .
D: .
J: TRBJ2-6
DNA: TGTGCCAGCTTAAGGGGGTGGGGGGCCAACGTCCTGACTTTC
CDR3: CASLRGWGANVLTF

V: TRBV27
size: few
D: TRBD1
J: TRBJ2-7
DNA: TGTGCCTGTTTAGACAGGGACCAAGTATACGAGCAGTACTTC
CDR3: CACLDRDQVYEQYF

V: TRBV11-1
size: .
D: .
J: TRBJ2-7
DNA: TGTGCCAGCAGCTTAGATAGGGGAACCTACGAGCAGTACTTC
CDR3: CASSLDRGTYEQYF

V: TRBV12-3/TRBV12-4
size: .
D: TRBD2
J: TRBJ2-3
DNA: TGTGCCAGCAGTTACGGACTAGCGGGAGCCGGAGATACGCAGTATTTT
CDR3: CASSYGLAGAGDTQYF

V: TRBV30
size: .
D: .
J: TRBJ2-1
DNA: TGTGCCTGGAGGCCCCAGGTGGGGATTGAGCAGTTCTTC
CDR3: CAWRPQVGIEQFF

V: TRBV20-1
size: .
D: .
J: TRBJ2-5
DNA: TGCAGTGCTAGAGTTGAGAGGGGTTTAAAGACCCAGTACTTC
CDR3: CSARVERGLKTQYF

V: TRBV10-1
size: .
D: TRBD2
J: TRBJ2-5
DNA: TGCGCCAGTAGTCCAGCGGGGCTTCAAGAGACCCAGTACTTC
CDR3: CASSPAGLQETQYF

V: TRBV20-1
size: .
D: .
J: TRBJ2-1
DNA: TGCAGTGTATACAGCGGGTCCAATGAGCAGTTCTTC
CDR3: CSVYSGSNEQFF

V: TRBV4-2
size: .
D: .
J: TRBJ2-3
DNA: TGTGCCAGCAGCCAAAGCCCCACAGATACGCAGTATTTT
CDR3: CASSQSPTDTQYF

V: TRBV3-1
size: few
D: .
J: TRBJ2-7
DNA: TGTGCCAGCAGCATACGGCGGGACGGGGACGAGCAGTACTTC
CDR3: CASSIRRDGDEQYF

V: TRBV11-2
size: .
D: TRBD2
J: TRBJ2-7
DNA: TGTGCCAGCAGCTCGGGACTAGCGGGAGCGGGGCAGTACTTC
CDR3: CASSSGLAGAGQYF

V: TRBV29-1
size: .
D: .
J: TRBJ1-4
DNA: TGCAGCGTTGAAATGGGAGGAAAACTGTTTTTT
CDR3: CSVEMGGKLFF

V: TRBV30
size: .
D: .
J: TRBJ2-3
DNA: TGTGCCTGGACTAGCATCACAGATACGCAGTATTTT
CDR3: CAWTSITDTQYF

V: TRBV6-1
size: .
D: TRBD2
J: TRBJ2-1
DNA: TGTGCCAGCAGTGAACCGGGACTAGCGGGGGTTGAGCAGTTCTTC
CDR3: CASSEPGLAGVEQFF

V: TRBV6-1
size: .
D: TRBD1
J: TRBJ2-5
DNA: TGTGCCAGCAGTTTCACCGGGACAGGGGTTGAGACCCAGTACTTC
CDR3: CASSFTGTGVETQYF